These 4 T cell receptor beta chains came from one sample sequenced in a study of human T cells and chemical hapten exposure. Time point of the sample: pre-sensitization, week 0. Regarding treatment: therapeutic diphenylcyclopropenone sensitization with weekly scalp DPC. Using its own MiXCR run on the RACE reads, TCRdb lists one record per CDR3 protein. The repertoire has around 120,000 distinct CDR3 sequences, roughly 13% of them found once; the top ten carry approximately 2.8%. Here the sequenced sample was whole blood, taken in connection with sensitization to the hapten diphenylcyclopropenone (DPC). Receptors originate from a woman younger than 35 with alopecia areata. Some clones in this sample may be carry-over from other donors' samples.

There are a few counts of this clonotype. The rearrangement links TRBV15 to TRBJ1-3; D gene ambiguous. Trimming took off 5 bases at V and 0 bases at J, with 8 bases between the two ends. The germline V gene has CDR1 LNHNV and CDR2 YYDKDF (reference sequence). The CDR3 covers 14 residues. CDR3 sequence (DNA): TGTGCCACCAGCCTAGGATACTCTGGAAACACCATATATTTT. As protein: CATSLGYSGNTIYF.

In its sample, this clonotype was seen a few times. The V call is TRBV12-3 or TRBV12-4, the J call TRBJ2-7; D possibly uses TRBD1 or TRBD2 (5 bases each). Trimming stripped 6 bases from V and 5 bases from J, with 17 bases between. CDR3 length: 14 amino acids. The CDR3 is CASRRGLTSNEQYF. The CDR3 nucleotides are TGTGCCAGCAGGAGGGGCTTAACATCCAACGAGCAGTACTTC.

This clonotype was detected a few times. This chain links TRBV20-1 with TRBJ2-3, with 10 bases fitting TRBD2. Germline values: CDR1 DFQATT, CDR2 SNEGSKA (reference sequence). This CDR3 contains 17 residues. The ends lost 1 base at V and 1 base at J; junction bases unmatched: 8. CDR3 sequence: CSARAYPGTSGTDTQYF. The DNA for the CDR3 is TGCAGTGCTAGAGCCTACCCCGGGACTAGCGGCACAGATACGCAGTATTTT.

This clonotype came up a few times. V and J are TRBV5-1 and TRBJ1-1, with TRBD1 matching 7 bases. V lost 3 bases, J lost 6 bases, and 8 bases stayed unmatched. This CDR3 spans 14 amino acids. Germline assignment: CDR1 SGHRS and CDR2 YFSETQ. The CDR3 DNA reads as TGCGCCAGCAGCTCGGAAGGGGGCTGGGCTGAAGCTTTCTTT. Amino acid sequence: CASSSEGGWAEAFF.